This T cell receptor (beta chain) was sequenced for a study of OX40 agonist ivuxolimab in advanced cancers. About the full investigation: Ivuxolimab was an agonistic, fully human IgG2 monoclonal antibody directed against OX40 (CD134), a costimulatory receptor. Peripheral TCRbeta sequencing was intended to test whether TCR sequence diversity was altered and clonal T-cell expansion was caused by ivuxolimab. Intravenous ivuxolimab was administered to patients every 2 weeks at six dose levels: 0.01, 0.1, 0.3, 1.5, 3 and 10 mg/kg. The monotherapy dose-escalation portion (N ≈ 56 patients) of the phase I ivuxolimab trial is reported in the paper. In the dose-escalation cohort, 82.7% of patients were male, and the mean age was 60 years with a range of roughly 23 to 79. Of the 50 or so patients in dose escalation, about 20 had hepatocellular carcinoma, about 15 had melanoma, 9 had renal cell carcinoma and 9 had head and neck cancer. Patients were allowed to have had prior anti-PD-1, anti-PD-L1 or anti-CTLA-4 therapy, and around 41% of the dose-escalation patients had previously received checkpoint inhibitors. Partial responses were achieved by three dose-escalation patients, of whom one had hepatocellular carcinoma and two had cutaneous melanoma. General findings and caveats noted by the study authors: Clonal expansion of both CD4+ and CD8+ blood T cells was observed from baseline to week 6 at doses 0.1 to 3.0 mg/kg. Partial responders in the 0.1-3.0 mg/kg groups had among the lowest normalized peripheral clonal expansion, especially among CD8+ T cells. Low levels of normalized T-cell clonal expansion were also seen in some patients who did not respond. After ivuxolimab, CD8+ T cells had more expanded clones than CD4+ T cells on average. Which antigens the clonally expanded peripheral T cells were specific for was not determined.

Genomic DNA was extracted from sorted cells for sequencing of the TCRbeta CDR3 region. The immunoSEQ Assay was used to sequence the TCRbeta CDR3 regions. The source is immuneACCESS, and TCRdb retained only in-frame sequences with V and J called. Part of the clones is not carried over; for the studies checked, unresolved V genes explain less than half of this, and the remainder is unexplained. The sample table records more than 45,000 clones; roughly nine tenths of these occur just once. More than 9% of the sample goes to the ten largest clones. Patients with a history of autoimmune disease or receiving systemic immunosuppression were excluded from the trial. Peripheral blood for TCR sequencing was collected from all dose cohorts at baseline, on cycle 4 day 1, and on cycle 7 day 1. The samples were taken from a phase I, first-in-human, multicenter, open-label dose-escalation trial of ivuxolimab. Adults with locally advanced or metastatic melanoma, renal cell, hepatocellular, or head and neck squamous cell carcinoma were enrolled in the trial. Before TCR sequencing, CD4+ T cells and CD8+ T cells from peripheral blood were sorted into separate populations.

With respect to this clone: Its antigen is unknown. It has no much larger one-base neighbor in the sample; base qualities were not kept.

Its CDR3 holds 15 amino acids, cysteine through phenylalanine. CDR3 DNA is the only sequence kept; it has 45 bases, read in frame from the first base. CDR1 SNHLY and CDR2 FYNNEI were looked up in the germline V gene. V and J lose 0 bases and 6 bases, and a span of 9 bases separates them. This receptor chain uses TRBV2 and TRBJ1-6; no D segment can be confidently identified. Sequencing was performed on CD4+ or CD8+ T cells sorted from blood, taken in a trial of the OX40 agonist ivuxolimab. This receptor was taken from an adult with an advanced solid tumor such as melanoma, head and neck, liver or kidney cancer. Here is the DNA: TGTGCCAGCAGTGAAGCGCTTCGTTTTAATTCACCCCTCCACTTT. This is translated as CASSEALRFNSPLHF.